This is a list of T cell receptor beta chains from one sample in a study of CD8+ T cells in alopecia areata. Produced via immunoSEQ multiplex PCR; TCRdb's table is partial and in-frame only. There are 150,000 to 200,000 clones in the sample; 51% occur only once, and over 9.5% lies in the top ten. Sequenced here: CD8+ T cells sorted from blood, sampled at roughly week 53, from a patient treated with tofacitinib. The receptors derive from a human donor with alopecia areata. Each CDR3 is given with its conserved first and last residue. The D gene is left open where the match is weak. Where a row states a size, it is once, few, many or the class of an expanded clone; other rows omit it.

CDR3aa: CSVEGGTDRGFDYGYTF
CDR3nt: TGCAGCGTCGAGGGGGGCACGGACAGGGGGTTTGACTATGGCTACACCTTC
v_gene: TRBV29-1
d_gene: TRBD1
abundance: -
j_gene: TRBJ1-2

CDR3aa: CASSPRQGETQYF
CDR3nt: TGTGCCAGCTCACCACGACAGGGAGAGACCCAGTACTTC
v_gene: TRBV18
d_gene: TRBD1
abundance: few
j_gene: TRBJ2-5

CDR3aa: CASSLTSGSYNEQFF
CDR3nt: TGCGCCAGCAGCTTGACTAGCGGTTCCTACAATGAGCAGTTCTTC
v_gene: TRBV5-1
d_gene: TRBD2
abundance: few
j_gene: TRBJ2-1

CDR3aa: CASSEASGVNQPQHF
CDR3nt: TGTGCCAGCAGTGAAGCGTCGGGGGTTAATCAGCCCCAGCATTTT
v_gene: TRBV2
d_gene: -
abundance: few
j_gene: TRBJ1-5

CDR3aa: CASSPTRREQYF
CDR3nt: TGTGCCAGCAGTCCGACTAGGCGCGAGCAGTACTTC
v_gene: TRBV6-1
d_gene: -
abundance: -
j_gene: TRBJ2-7

CDR3aa: CASSLTGQGAGGGYTF
CDR3nt: TGTGCCAGCAGTCTTACCGGACAGGGGGCGGGGGGAGGCTACACCTTC
v_gene: TRBV27
d_gene: TRBD1
abundance: few
j_gene: TRBJ1-2

CDR3aa: CASKKPEATTGELFF
CDR3nt: TGTGCCAGTAAAAAGCCAGAGGCTACCACCGGGGAGCTGTTTTTT
v_gene: TRBV2
d_gene: -
abundance: -
j_gene: TRBJ2-2

CDR3aa: CASSVGSSYNSPLHF
CDR3nt: TGTGCCAGCAGCGTAGGCAGCTCCTATAATTCACCCCTCCACTTT
v_gene: TRBV9
d_gene: -
abundance: few
j_gene: TRBJ1-6

CDR3aa: CSVEYGGPFQETQYF
CDR3nt: TGCAGCGTTGAATACGGGGGGCCGTTTCAAGAGACCCAGTACTTC
v_gene: TRBV29-1
d_gene: -
abundance: -
j_gene: TRBJ2-5

CDR3aa: CASSSETGDEQYF
CDR3nt: TGTGCCAGCAGCTCCGAAACAGGGGACGAGCAGTACTTC
v_gene: TRBV7-6
d_gene: TRBD1
abundance: -
j_gene: TRBJ2-7

CDR3aa: CAWSWVAGEVGETQYF
CDR3nt: TGTGCCTGGAGTTGGGTGGCGGGGGAAGTTGGAGAGACCCAGTACTTC
v_gene: TRBV30
d_gene: TRBD2
abundance: -
j_gene: TRBJ2-5

CDR3aa: CASRFWGRGQAPLYGYTF
CDR3nt: TGTGCCAGCAGGTTTTGGGGTCGGGGGCAGGCTCCTCTCTATGGCTACACCTTC
v_gene: TRBV11-2
d_gene: -
abundance: -
j_gene: TRBJ1-2

CDR3aa: CASSWGTGTEAFF
CDR3nt: TGTGCCAGCAGCTGGGGGACAGGGACTGAAGCTTTCTTT
v_gene: TRBV5-6
d_gene: TRBD1
abundance: -
j_gene: TRBJ1-1

CDR3aa: CASSFTSLTEAFF
CDR3nt: TGTGCCAGCAGTTTTACGAGCCTCACTGAAGCTTTCTTT
v_gene: TRBV27
d_gene: -
abundance: -
j_gene: TRBJ1-1

CDR3aa: CASSSFSKDYEQYF
CDR3nt: TGTGCCAGCAGCTCGTTCTCCAAGGACTACGAGCAGTACTTC
v_gene: TRBV7-6
d_gene: -
abundance: -
j_gene: TRBJ2-7

CDR3aa: CASSRDSAAYGYTF
CDR3nt: TGTGCCAGCAGCCGGGACAGCGCAGCCTATGGCTACACCTTC
v_gene: TRBV14
d_gene: TRBD1
abundance: few
j_gene: TRBJ1-2

CDR3aa: CSVAGTYEQYF
CDR3nt: TGCAGTGTAGCGGGAACCTACGAGCAGTACTTC
v_gene: TRBV20-1
d_gene: TRBD2
abundance: once
j_gene: TRBJ2-7

CDR3aa: CASSRKGTDTGELFF
CDR3nt: TGTGCCAGCAGTCGAAAAGGCACAGACACCGGGGAGCTGTTTTTT
v_gene: TRBV2
d_gene: -
abundance: -
j_gene: TRBJ2-2